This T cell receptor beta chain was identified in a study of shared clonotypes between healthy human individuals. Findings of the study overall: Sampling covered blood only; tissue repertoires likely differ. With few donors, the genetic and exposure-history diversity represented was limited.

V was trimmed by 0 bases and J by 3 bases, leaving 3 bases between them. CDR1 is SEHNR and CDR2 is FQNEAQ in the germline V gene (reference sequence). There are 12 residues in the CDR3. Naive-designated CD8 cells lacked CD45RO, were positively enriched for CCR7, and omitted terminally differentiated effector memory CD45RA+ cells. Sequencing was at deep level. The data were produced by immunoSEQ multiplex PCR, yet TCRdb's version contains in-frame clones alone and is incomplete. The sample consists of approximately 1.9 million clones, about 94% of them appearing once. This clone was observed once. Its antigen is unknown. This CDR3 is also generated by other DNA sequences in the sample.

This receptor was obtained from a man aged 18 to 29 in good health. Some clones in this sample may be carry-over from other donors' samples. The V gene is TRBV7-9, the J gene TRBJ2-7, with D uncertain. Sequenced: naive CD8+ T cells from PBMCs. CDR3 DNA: TGTGCCAGCAGCTTAGCGAACTACGAGCAGTACTTC. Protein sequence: CASSLANYEQYF.